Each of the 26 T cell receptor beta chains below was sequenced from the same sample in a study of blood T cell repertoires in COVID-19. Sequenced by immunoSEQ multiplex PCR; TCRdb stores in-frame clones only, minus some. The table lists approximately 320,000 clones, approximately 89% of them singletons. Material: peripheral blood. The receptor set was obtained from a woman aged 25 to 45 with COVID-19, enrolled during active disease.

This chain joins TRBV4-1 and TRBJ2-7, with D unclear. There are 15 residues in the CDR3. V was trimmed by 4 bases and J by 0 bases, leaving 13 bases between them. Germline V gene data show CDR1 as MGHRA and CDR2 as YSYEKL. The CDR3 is CASSPGHSYSYEQYF. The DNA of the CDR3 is TGCGCCAGCAGCCCCGGTCATTCATACTCCTACGAGCAGTACTTC.

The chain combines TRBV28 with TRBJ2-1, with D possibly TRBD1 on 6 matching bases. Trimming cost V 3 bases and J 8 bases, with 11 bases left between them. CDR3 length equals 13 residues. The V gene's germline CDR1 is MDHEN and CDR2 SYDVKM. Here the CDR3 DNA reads TGTGCCAGCAGTTTGGCAGGGGAACATGAGCAGTTCTTC. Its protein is CASSLAGEHEQFF.

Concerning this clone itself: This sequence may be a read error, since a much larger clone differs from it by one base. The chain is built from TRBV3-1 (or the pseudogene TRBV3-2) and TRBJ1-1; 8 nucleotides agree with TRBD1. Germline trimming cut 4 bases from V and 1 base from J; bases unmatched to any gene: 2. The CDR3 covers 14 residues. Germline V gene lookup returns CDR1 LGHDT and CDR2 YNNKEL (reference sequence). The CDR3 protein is CASSLGTGNTEAFF. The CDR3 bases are TGTGCCAGCAGCCTTGGGACAGGGAACACTGAAGCTTTCTTT.

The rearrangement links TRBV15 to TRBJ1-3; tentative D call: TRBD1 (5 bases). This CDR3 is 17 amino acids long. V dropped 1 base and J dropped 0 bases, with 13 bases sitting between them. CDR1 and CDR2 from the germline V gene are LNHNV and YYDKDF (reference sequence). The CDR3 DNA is TGTGCCACCAGCAGAGGGAGGGCAGGGTCCTCTGGAAACACCATATATTTT. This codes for CATSRGRAGSSGNTIYF.

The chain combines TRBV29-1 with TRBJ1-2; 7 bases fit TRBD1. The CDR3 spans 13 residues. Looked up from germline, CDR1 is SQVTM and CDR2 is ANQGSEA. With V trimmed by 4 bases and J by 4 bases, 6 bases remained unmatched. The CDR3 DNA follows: TGCAGCGTTGGGGCAGCAGGGGGCTATGGCTACACCTTC. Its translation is CSVGAAGGYGYTF.

CDR3 in amino acids: CASSLASGGHPSDTQYF. The CDR3 DNA sequence: TGCGCCAGCAGCTTGGCCAGCGGGGGCCATCCCTCTGATACGCAGTATTTT. The chain recombines TRBV5-1 with TRBJ2-3; 8 nucleotides agree with TRBD2. This CDR3 spans 17 amino acids. Per the germline V gene, CDR1 is SGHRS and CDR2 is YFSETQ. The J segment lost 6 bases and the V segment lost 0 bases, leaving 12 bases of the junction unmatched.

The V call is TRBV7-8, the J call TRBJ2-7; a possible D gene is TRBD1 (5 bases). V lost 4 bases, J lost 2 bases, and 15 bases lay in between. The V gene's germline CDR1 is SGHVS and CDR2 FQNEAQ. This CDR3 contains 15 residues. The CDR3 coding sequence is TGTGCCAGCAGCTCCGCCCAGGGAACCCCCTACGAGCAGTACTTC. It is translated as CASSSAQGTPYEQYF.

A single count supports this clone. CDR3 nucleotide sequence: TGTGCCAGTAATCTGGATGGGGGGAACATTCAGTACTTC. This sequence encodes CASNLDGGNIQYF. The chain uses TRBV19 and TRBJ2-4, with D maybe TRBD2 (6 bases). V was shortened by 7 bases and J by 7 bases, with 14 bases between the two germline ends. Germline V gives CDR1 LNHDA, CDR2 SQIVND (reference sequence). The CDR3 has 13 residues.

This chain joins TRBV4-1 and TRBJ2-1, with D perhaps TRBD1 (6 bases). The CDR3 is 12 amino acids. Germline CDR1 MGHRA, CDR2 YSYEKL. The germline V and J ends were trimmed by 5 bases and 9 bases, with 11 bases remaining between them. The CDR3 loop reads CASSTLTGEQFF. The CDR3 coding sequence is TGCGCCAGCAGCACCCTGACAGGTGAGCAGTTCTTC.

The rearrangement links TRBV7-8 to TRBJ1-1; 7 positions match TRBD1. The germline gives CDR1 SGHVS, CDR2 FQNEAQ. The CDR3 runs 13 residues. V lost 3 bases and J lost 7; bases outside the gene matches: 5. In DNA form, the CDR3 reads TGTGCCAGCAGCTTGACAGGGCCCAATGAAGCTTTCTTT. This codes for CASSLTGPNEAFF. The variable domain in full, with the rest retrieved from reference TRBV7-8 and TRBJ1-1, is GAGVSQSPRYKVAKRGQDVALRCDPISGHVSLFWYQQALGQGPEFLTYFQNEAQLDKSGLPSDRFFAERPEGSVSTLKIQRTQQEDSAVYLCASSLTGPNEAFFGQGTRLTVV.

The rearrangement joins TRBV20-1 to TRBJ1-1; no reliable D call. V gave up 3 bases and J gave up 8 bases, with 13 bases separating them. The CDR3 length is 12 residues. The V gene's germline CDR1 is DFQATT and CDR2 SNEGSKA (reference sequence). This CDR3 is CSASGEAREAFF. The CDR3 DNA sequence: TGCAGTGCTAGTGGGGAGGCACGAGAAGCTTTCTTT.

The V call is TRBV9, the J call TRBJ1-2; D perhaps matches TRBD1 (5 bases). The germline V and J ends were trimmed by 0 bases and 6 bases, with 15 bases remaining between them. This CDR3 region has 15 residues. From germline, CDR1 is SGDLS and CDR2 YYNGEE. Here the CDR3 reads CASSVVRGRVDGYTF. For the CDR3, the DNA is TGTGCCAGCAGCGTAGTGCGGGGGAGGGTTGATGGCTACACCTTC.

CDR3 loop: CASSLESAVAAPKNIQYF. In DNA, the CDR3 is TGTGCCAGCAGCTTAGAGTCGGCGGTAGCGGCGCCCAAAAACATTCAGTACTTC. This rearrangement joins TRBV7-2 to TRBJ2-4, with a weak D call TRBD2 (6 bases). The CDR3 is 18 residues long. V lost 1 base to trimming and J lost 2 bases, with 18 bases between them. Germline V lookup: CDR1 SGHTA, CDR2 FQGNSA.

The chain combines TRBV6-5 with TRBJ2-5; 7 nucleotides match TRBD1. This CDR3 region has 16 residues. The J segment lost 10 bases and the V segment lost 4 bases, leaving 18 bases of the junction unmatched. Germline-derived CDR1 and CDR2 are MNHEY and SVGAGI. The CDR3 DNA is TGTGCCAGCAGTTCCAGTACAGGGGACCTAACTTTGGACCAGTACTTC. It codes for CASSSSTGDLTLDQYF.

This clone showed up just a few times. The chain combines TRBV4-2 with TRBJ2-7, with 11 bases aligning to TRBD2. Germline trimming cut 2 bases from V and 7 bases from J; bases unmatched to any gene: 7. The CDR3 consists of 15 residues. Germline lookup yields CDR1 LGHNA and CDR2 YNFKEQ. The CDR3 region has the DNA TGTGCCAGCAGCCAACCCATAGCGGGGGGGCTTGAGCAGTACTTC. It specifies CASSQPIAGGLEQYF.

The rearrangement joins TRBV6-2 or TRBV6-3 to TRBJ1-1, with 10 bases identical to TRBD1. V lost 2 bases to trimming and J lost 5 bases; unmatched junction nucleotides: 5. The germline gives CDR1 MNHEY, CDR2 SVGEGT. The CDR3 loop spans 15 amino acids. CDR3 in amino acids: CASSYGGQGRTEAFF. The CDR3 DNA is TGTGCCAGCAGTTACGGGGGACAGGGGCGGACTGAAGCTTTCTTT.

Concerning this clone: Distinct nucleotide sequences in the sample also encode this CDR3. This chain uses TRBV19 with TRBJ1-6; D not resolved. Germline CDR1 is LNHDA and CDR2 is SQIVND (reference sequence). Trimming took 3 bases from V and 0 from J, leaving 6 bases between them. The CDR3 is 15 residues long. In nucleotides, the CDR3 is TGTGCCAGTAGTATTGGGAGCTCCTATAATTCACCCCTCCACTTT. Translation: CASSIGSSYNSPLHF.

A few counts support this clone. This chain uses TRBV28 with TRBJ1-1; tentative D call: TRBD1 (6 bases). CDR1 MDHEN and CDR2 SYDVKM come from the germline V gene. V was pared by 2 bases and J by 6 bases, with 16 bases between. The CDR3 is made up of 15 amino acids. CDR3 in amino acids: CASSLNQGRAAEAFF. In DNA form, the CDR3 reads TGTGCCAGCAGTTTAAACCAGGGGCGGGCGGCTGAAGCTTTCTTT.

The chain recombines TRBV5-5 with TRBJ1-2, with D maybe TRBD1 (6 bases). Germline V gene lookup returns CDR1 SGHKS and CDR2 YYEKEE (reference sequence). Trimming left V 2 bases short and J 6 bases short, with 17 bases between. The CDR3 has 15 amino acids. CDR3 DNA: TGTGCCAGCAGCTTCGTGACAGGAGCTGGAAATGGCTACACCTTC. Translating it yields CASSFVTGAGNGYTF.

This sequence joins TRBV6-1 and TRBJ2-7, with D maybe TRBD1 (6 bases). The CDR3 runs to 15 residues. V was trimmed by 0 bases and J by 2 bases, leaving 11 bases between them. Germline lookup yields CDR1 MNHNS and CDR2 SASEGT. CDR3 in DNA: TGTGCCAGCAGTGAAGCTGTCGACAGGACCTACGAGCAGTACTTC. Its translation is CASSEAVDRTYEQYF.

CDR3 DNA sequence: TGTGCCAGCAGTTTAGGGCCATCCCTTAATTCACCCCTCCACTTT. It translates to CASSLGPSLNSPLHF. The rearrangement uses TRBV27 and TRBJ1-6; the D is unclear. The germline V and J ends were trimmed by 2 bases and 6 bases, with 11 bases remaining between them. CDR1 is MNHEY, CDR2 SMNVEV, per germline (reference sequence). The CDR3 totals 15 residues.

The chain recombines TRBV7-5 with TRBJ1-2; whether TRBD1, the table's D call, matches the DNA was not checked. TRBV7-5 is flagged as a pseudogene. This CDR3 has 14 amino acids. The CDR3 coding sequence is TGTGTCAGAAGCTTAGCGACAGGAGTCTATGGCTACACCTTC. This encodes CVRSLATGVYGYTF.

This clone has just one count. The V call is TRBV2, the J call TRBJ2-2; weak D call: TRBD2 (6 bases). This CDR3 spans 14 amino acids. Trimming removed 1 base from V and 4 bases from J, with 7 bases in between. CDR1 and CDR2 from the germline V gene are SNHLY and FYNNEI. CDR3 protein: CASSEGRGTGELFF. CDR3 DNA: TGTGCCAGCAGTGAAGGGAGGGGCACCGGGGAGCTGTTTTTT.

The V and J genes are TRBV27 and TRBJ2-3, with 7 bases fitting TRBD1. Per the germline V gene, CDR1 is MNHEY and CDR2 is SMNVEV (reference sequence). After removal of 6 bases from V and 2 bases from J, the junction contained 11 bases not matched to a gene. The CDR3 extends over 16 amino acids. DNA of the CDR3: TGTGCCAGCAGATGGAGGCTGACAGGGCCCACAGATACGCAGTATTTT. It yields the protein CASRWRLTGPTDTQYF.

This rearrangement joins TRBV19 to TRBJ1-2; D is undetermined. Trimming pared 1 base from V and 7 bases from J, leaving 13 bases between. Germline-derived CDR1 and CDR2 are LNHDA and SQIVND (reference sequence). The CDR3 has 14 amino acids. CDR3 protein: CASSIGLEAAGYTF. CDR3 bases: TGTGCCAGTAGTATAGGGCTCGAGGCGGCTGGCTACACCTTC.

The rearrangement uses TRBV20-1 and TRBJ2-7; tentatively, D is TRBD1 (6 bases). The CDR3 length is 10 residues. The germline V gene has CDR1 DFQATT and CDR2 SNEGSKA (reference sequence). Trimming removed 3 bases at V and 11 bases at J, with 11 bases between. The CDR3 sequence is CSAREQGKYF. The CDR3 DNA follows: TGCAGTGCTAGGGAACAGGGTAAGTACTTC.